The source of this T cell receptor beta chain is a study of monozygotic twins with inflammatory bowel disease. General observations from the study: Repertoire similarity did not differ between concordant and discordant twins, possibly owing to limited power. T cell subtypes that differed could not be told apart. The study found lower TCRbeta diversity (inverse Simpson) in IBD patients than in healthy co-twins.

TCRdb reanalyzed the 5' RACE reads, giving one entry per CDR3 protein sequence and no DNA. The sample includes some 400,000 distinct CDR3 sequences. Note on this clonotype: The antigen remains undetermined.

The length of the CDR3 is 15 residues. Germline values: CDR1 LGHDT, CDR2 YNNKEL (reference sequence). V usage is TRBV3-1 and J usage is TRBJ2-1; TCRdb reports TRBD2, a call that lacks DNA to check it against. The sample taken for sequencing was blood. This sequence was found in a human donor with ulcerative colitis or Crohn's disease, or a healthy co-twin of an affected twin (not recorded which). Here the CDR3 reads CASSLTSGLYNEQFF.